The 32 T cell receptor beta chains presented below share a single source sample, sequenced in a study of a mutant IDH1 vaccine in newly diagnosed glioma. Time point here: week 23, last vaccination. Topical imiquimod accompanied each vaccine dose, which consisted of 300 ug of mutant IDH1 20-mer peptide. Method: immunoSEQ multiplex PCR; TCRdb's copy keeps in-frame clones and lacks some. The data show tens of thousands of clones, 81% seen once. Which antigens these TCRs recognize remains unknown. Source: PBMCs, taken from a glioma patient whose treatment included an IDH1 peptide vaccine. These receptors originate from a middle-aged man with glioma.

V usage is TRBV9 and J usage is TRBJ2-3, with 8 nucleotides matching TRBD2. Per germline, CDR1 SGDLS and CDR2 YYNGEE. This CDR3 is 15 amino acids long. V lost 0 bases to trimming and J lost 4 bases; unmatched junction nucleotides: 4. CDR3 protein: CASSVAAGVADTQYF. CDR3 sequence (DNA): TGTGCCAGCAGCGTAGCAGCGGGAGTTGCAGATACGCAGTATTTT.

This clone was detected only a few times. The CDR3 loop is CASSFGTAAEAFF. CDR3 DNA: TGTGCCAGCAGCTTTGGGACAGCGGCTGAAGCTTTCTTT. The J gene is TRBJ1-1, the V gene TRBV5-6, with 7 bases lining up with TRBD1. The J segment lost 6 bases and the V segment lost 2 bases, leaving 4 bases of the junction unmatched. The CDR3 runs 13 residues. Germline loops: CDR1 SGHDT, CDR2 YYEEEE.

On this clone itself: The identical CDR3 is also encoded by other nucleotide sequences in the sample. CDR3 residues: CASSAGRTGNEQYF. The DNA of the CDR3 is TGTGCCAGCAGTGCCGGGAGAACTGGGAACGAGCAGTACTTC. V usage is TRBV19 and J usage is TRBJ2-7, with a tentative D call TRBD2 (6 bases). Per germline, CDR1 LNHDA and CDR2 SQIVND (reference sequence). V was cut by 9 bases and J by 5 bases, with 20 bases left in between. The CDR3 extends over 14 amino acids.

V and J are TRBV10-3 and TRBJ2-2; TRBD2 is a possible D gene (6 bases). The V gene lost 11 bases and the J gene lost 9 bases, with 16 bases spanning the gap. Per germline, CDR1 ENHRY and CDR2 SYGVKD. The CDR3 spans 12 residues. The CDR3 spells CAVSGLRRELFF. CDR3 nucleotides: TGTGCCGTATCGGGACTCCGCCGGGAGCTGTTTTTT.

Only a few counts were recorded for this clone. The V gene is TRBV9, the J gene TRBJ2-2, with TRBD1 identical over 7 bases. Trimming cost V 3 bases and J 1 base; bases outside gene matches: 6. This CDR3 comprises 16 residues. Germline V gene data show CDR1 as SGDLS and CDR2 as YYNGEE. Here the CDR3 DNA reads TGTGCCAGCAGCGCCGGCAGGGGGTTGAACACCGGGGAGCTGTTTTTT. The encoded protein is CASSAGRGLNTGELFF. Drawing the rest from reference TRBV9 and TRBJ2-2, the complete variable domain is DSGVTQTPKHLITATGQRVTLRCSPRSGDLSVYWYQQSLDQGLQFLIQYYNGEERAKGNILERFSAQQFPDLHSELNLSSLELGDSALYFCASSAGRGLNTGELFFGEGSRLTVL.

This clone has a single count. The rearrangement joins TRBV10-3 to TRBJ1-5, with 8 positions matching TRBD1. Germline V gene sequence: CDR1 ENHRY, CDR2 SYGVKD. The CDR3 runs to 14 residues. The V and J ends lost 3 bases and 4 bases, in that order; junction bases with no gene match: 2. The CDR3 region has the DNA TGTGCCATCAGTGACAGGGGGCAGAATCAGCCCCAGCATTTT. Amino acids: CAISDRGQNQPQHF.

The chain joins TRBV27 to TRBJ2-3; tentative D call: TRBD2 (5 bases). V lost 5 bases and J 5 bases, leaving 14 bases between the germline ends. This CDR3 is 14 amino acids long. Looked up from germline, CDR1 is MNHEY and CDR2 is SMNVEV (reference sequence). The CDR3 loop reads CASSDTSNGDTQYF. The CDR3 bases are TGTGCCAGCAGTGATACTAGTAACGGAGATACGCAGTATTTT.

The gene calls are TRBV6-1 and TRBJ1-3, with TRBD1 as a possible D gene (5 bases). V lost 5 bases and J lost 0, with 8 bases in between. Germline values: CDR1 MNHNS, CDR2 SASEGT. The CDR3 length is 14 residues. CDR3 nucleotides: TGTGCCAGCAGTCCAGGGCCCTCTGGAAACACCATATATTTT. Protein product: CASSPGPSGNTIYF.

The DNA of the CDR3 is TGTGCCAGCAGTTACCGGGTTCCCGGGGAGCTGTTTTTT. Its translation: CASSYRVPGELFF. V usage is TRBV6-5 and J usage is TRBJ2-2; the D is unclear. This CDR3 comprises 13 residues. V lost 2 bases and J 6 bases, leaving 7 bases between the germline ends. Per the germline V gene, CDR1 is MNHEY and CDR2 is SVGAGI.

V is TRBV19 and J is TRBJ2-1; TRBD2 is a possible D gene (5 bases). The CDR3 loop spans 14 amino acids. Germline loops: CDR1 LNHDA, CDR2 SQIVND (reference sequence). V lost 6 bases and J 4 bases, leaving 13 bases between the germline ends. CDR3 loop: CASRPSRIYNEQFF. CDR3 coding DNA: TGTGCCAGTAGGCCTAGCAGGATTTACAATGAGCAGTTCTTC.

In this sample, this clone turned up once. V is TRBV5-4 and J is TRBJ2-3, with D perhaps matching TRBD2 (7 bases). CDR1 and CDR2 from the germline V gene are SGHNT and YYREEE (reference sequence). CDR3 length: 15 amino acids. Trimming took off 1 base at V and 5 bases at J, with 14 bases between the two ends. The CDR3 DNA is TGTGCCAGCAGCTTGACGGGGGGCTTAGGAGATACGCAGTATTTT. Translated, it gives CASSLTGGLGDTQYF.

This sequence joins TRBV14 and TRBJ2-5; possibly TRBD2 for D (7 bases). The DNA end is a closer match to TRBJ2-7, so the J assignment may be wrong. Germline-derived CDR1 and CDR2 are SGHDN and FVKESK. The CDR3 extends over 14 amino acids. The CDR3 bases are TGTGCCAGCAGCCGTACAGGGAGGGCCTACGAGCAGTACTTC. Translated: CASSRTGRAYEQYF.

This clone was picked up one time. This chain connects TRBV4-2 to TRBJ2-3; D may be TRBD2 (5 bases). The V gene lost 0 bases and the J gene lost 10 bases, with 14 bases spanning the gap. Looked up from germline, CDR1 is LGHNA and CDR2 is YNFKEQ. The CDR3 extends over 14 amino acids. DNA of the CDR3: TGTGCCAGCAGCCAAGATACGGCGCCCGGGGCGCAGTATTTT. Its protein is CASSQDTAPGAQYF.

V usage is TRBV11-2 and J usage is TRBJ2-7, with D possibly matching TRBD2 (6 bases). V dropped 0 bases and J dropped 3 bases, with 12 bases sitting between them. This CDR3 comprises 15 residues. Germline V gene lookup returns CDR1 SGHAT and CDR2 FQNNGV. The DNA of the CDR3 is TGTGCCAGCAGCTTAGATAGGCGAGCGGGCTACGAGCAGTACTTC. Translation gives CASSLDRRAGYEQYF.

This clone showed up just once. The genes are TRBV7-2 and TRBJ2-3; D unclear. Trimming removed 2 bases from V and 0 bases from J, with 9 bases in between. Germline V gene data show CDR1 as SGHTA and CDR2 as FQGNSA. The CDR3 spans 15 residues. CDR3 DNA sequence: TGTGCCAGCAGCTTAAGGGTGGCCAGCACAGATACGCAGTATTTT. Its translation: CASSLRVASTDTQYF.

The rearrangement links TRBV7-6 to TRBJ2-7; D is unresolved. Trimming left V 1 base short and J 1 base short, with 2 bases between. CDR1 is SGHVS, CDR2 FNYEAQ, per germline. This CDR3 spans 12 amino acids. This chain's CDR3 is CASSLGSYEQYF. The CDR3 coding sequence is TGTGCCAGCAGCTTAGGATCCTACGAGCAGTACTTC.

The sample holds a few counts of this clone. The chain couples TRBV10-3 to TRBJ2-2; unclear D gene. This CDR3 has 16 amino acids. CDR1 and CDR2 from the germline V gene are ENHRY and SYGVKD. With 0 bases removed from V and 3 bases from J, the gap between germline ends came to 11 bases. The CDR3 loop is CAISESKSRDTGELFF. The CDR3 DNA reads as TGTGCCATCAGTGAGTCGAAGTCTCGAGACACCGGGGAGCTGTTTTTT.

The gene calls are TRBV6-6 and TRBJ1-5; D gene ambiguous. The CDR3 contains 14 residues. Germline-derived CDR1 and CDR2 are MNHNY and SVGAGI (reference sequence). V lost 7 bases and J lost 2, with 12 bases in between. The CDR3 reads CASKPRAGNQPQHF. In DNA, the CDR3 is TGTGCCAGCAAACCCCGGGCAGGCAATCAGCCCCAGCATTTT.

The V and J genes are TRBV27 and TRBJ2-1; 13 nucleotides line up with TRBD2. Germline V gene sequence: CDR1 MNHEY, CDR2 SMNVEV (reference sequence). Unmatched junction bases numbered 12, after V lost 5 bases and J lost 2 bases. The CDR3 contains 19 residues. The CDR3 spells CASSQLLAGGPGAYNEQFF. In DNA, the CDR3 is TGTGCCAGCAGTCAACTACTAGCGGGGGGGCCCGGAGCCTACAATGAGCAGTTCTTC.

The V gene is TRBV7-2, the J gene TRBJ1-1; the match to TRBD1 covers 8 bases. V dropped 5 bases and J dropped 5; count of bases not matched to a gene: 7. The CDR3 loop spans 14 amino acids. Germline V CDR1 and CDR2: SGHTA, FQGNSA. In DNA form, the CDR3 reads TGTGCCAGCAGCCCGACAGGGGTGGTGACTGAAGCTTTCTTT. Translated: CASSPTGVVTEAFF.

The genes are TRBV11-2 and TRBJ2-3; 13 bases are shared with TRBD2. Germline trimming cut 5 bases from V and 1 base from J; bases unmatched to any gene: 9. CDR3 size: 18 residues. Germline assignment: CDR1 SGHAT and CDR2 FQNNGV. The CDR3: CASSNGLAGAQGTDTQYF. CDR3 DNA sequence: TGTGCCAGCAGCAACGGACTAGCGGGGGCCCAAGGCACAGATACGCAGTATTTT.

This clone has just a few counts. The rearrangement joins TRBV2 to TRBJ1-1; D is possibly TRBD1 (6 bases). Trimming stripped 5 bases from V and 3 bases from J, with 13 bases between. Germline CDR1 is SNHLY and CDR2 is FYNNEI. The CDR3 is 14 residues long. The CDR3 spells CASSKDSYYTEAFF. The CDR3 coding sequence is TGTGCCAGCAGTAAGGACAGCTACTACACTGAAGCTTTCTTT.

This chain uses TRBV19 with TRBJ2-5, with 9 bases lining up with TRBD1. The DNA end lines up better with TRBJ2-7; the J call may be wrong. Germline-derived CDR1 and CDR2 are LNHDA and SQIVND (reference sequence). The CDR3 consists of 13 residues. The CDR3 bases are TGTGCCAGGGGGACAGGGTACCGCGACGAGCAGTACTTC. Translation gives CARGTGYRDEQYF.

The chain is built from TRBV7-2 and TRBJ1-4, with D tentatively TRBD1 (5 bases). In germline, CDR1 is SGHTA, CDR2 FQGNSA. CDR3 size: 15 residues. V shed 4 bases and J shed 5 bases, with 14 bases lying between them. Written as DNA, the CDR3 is TGTGCCAGCAGCTCGATTTCAGGGCTAAATGAAAAACTGTTTTTT. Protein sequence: CASSSISGLNEKLFF.

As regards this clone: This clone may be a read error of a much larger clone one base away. CDR3 in DNA: TGCGCCAGCAGCACTAGCGGGACTGACTATCGGCCCCAGCATTTT. Its translation is CASSTSGTDYRPQHF. The chain carries TRBV4-3 and TRBJ1-5; D possibly corresponds to TRBD1 (5 bases). The germline CDR1 and CDR2 sequences are LGHNA and YSLEER. Trimming cost V 5 bases and J 9 bases, with 20 bases left between them. The CDR3 is made up of 15 amino acids.

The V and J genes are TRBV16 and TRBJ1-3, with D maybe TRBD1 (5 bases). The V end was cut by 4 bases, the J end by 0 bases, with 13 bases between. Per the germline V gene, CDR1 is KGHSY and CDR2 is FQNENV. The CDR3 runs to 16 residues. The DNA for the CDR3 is TGTGCCAGCAGCCCCCCGGGACGGTTCTCTGGAAACACCATATATTTT. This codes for CASSPPGRFSGNTIYF.

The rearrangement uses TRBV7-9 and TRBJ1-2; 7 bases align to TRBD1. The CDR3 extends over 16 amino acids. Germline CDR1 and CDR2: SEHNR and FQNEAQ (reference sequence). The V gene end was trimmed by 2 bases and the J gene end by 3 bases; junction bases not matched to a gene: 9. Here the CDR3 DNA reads TGTGCCAGCAGCTTACAAGGGTCAGGGGGGGACTATGGCTACACCTTC. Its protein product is CASSLQGSGGDYGYTF.

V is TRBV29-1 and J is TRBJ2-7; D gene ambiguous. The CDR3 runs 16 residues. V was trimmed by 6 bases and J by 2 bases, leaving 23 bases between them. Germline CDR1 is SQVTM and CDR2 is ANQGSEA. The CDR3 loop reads CSVARSWSPRTYEQYF. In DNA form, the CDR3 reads TGCAGCGTCGCCCGCTCGTGGAGCCCTCGTACCTACGAGCAGTACTTC.

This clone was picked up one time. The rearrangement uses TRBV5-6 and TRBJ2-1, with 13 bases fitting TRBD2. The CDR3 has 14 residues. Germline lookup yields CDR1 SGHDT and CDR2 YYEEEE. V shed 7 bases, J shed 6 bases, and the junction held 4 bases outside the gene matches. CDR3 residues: CASLTSGRRNEQFF. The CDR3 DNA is TGTGCCAGCTTGACTAGCGGGAGGCGCAATGAGCAGTTCTTC.

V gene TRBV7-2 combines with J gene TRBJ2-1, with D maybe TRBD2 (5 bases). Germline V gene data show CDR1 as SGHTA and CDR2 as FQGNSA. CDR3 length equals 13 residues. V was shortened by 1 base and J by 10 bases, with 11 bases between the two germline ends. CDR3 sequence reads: CASSLDGRGEQFF. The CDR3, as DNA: TGTGCCAGCAGCTTAGATGGTCGCGGGGAGCAGTTCTTC. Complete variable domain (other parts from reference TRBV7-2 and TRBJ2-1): GAGVSQSPSNKVTEKGKDVELRCDPISGHTALYWYRQSLGQGLEFLIYFQGNSAPDKSGLPSDRFSAERTGGSVSTLTIQRTQQEDSAVYLCASSLDGRGEQFFGPGTRLTVL.

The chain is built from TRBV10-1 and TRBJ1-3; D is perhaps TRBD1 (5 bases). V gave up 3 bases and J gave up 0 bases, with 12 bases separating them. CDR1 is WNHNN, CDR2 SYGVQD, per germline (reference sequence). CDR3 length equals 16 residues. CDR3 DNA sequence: TGCGCCAGCAGTGAAAATGCAGGGATCTCTGGAAACACCATATATTTT. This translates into CASSENAGISGNTIYF.

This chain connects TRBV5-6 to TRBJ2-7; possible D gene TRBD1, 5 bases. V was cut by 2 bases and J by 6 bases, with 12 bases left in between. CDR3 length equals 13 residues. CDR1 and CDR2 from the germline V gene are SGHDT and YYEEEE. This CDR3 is CASSFTGRGEQYF. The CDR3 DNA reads TGTGCCAGCAGCTTCACAGGTCGTGGCGAGCAGTACTTC.